The sequence of this T cell receptor beta chain was determined in a study of blood T cell repertoires in COVID-19. V shed 1 base and J shed 1 base, with 11 bases lying between them. Germline CDR1 is LNHDA and CDR2 is SQIVND (reference sequence). This CDR3 has 15 amino acids. Sequenced by immunoSEQ multiplex PCR; TCRdb stores in-frame clones only, minus some. The sample has 90,000 to 140,000 clones, 80% to 90% seen once. V is TRBV19 and J is TRBJ2-7, with D maybe TRBD1 (6 bases). Sequenced: peripheral blood. The TCR originated in a woman in her 70s with acute or convalescent COVID-19. DNA for the CDR3: TGTGCCAGTAGTATAGTGGGAACAGGGTCCTACGAGCAGTACTTC. This sequence encodes CASSIVGTGSYEQYF.